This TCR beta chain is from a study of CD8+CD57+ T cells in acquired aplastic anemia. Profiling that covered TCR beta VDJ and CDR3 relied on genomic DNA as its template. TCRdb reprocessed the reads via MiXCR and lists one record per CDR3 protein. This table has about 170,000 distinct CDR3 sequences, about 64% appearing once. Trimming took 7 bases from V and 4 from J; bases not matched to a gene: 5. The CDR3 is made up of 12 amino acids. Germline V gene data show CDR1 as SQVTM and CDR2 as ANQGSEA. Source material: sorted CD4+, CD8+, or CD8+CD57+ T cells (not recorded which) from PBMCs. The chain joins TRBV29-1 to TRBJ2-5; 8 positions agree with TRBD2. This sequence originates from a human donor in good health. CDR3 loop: CSAGGGGETQYF. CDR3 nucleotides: TGCAGCGCCGGGGGGGGGGGAGAGACCCAGTACTTC.